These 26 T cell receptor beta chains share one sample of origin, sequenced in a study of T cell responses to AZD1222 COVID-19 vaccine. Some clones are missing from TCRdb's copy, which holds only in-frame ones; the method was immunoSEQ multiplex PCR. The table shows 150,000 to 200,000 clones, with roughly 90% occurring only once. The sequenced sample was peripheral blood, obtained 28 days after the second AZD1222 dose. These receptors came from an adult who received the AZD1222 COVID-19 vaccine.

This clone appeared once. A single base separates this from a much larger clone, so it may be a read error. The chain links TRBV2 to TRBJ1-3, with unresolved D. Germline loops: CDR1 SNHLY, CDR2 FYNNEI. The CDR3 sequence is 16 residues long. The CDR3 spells CASISSPNRKGSTIYF. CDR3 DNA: TGTGCCAGCATATCTTCTCCCAACCGTAAGGGAAGCACCATATATTTT.

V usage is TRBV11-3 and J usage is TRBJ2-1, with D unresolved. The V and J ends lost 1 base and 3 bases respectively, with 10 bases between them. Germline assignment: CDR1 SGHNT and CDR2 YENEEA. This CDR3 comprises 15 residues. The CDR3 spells CASSLGLAVYNEQFF. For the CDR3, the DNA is TGTGCCAGCAGCTTAGGTCTGGCGGTCTACAATGAGCAGTTCTTC.

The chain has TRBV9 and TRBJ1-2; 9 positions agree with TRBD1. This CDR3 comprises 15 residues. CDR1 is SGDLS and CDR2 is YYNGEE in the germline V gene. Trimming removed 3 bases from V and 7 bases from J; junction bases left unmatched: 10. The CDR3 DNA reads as TGTGCCAGCAGCGGGGACCCGGGACAGGGCCGTGGCTACACCTTC. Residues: CASSGDPGQGRGYTF. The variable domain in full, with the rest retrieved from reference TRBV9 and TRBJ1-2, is DSGVTQTPKHLITATGQRVTLRCSPRSGDLSVYWYQQSLDQGLQFLIQYYNGEERAKGNILERFSAQQFPDLHSELNLSSLELGDSALYFCASSGDPGQGRGYTFGSGTRLTVV.

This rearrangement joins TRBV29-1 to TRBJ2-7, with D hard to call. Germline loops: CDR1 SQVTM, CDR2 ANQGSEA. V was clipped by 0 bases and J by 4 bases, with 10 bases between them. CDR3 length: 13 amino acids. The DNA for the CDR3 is TGCAGCGTTGAAGACATACAGAGATACGAGCAGTACTTC. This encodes CSVEDIQRYEQYF.

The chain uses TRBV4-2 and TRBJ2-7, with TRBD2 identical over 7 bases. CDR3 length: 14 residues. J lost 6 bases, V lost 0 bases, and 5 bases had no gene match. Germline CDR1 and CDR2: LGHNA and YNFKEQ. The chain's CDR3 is CASSQDRTRREQYF. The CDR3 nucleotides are TGTGCCAGCAGCCAAGATAGGACTAGGCGCGAGCAGTACTTC.

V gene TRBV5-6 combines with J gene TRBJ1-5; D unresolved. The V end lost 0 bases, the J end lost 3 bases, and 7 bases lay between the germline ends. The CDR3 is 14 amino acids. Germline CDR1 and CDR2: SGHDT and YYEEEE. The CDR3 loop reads CASSLGPVNQPQHF. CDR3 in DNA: TGTGCCAGCAGCTTGGGGCCGGTCAATCAGCCCCAGCATTTT.

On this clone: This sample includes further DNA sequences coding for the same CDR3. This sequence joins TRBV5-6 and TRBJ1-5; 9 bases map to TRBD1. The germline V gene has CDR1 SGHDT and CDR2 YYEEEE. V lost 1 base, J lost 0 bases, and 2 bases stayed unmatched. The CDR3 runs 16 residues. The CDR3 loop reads CASSLKGQGSNQPQHF. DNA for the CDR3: TGTGCCAGCAGCTTGAAGGGACAGGGTAGCAATCAGCCCCAGCATTTT. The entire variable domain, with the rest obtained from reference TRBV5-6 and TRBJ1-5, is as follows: DAGVTQSPTHLIKTRGQQVTLRCSPKSGHDTVSWYQQALGQGPQFIFQYYEEEERQRGNFPDRFSGHQFPNYSSELNVNALLLGDSALYLCASSLKGQGSNQPQHFGDGTRLSIL.

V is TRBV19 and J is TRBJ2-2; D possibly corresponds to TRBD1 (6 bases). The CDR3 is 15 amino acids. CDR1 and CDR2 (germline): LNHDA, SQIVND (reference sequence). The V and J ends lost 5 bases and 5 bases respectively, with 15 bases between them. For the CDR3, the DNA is TGTGCCAGTAGTTTCAGGACAGAGTTAACCGGGGAGCTGTTTTTT. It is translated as CASSFRTELTGELFF.

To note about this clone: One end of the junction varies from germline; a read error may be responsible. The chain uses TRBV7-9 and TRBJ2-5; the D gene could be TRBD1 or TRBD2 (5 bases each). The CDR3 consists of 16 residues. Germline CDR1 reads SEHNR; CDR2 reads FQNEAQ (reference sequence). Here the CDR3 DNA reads TGTGCCAACAGCGCGGTAGGATACGAGGGGCAAGAGACCCAGTACTTC. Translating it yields CANSAVGYEGQETQYF.

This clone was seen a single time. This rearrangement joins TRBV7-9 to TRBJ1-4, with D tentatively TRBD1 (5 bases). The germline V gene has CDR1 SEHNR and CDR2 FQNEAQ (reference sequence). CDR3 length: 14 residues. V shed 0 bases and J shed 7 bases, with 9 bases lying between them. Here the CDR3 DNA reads TGTGCCAGCAGCTTAGCGGGACTTGCTGAAAAACTGTTTTTT. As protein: CASSLAGLAEKLFF.

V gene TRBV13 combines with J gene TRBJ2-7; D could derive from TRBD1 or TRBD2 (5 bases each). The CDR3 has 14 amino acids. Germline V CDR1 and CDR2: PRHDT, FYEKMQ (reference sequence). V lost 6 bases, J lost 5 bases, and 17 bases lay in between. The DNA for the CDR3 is TGTGCCAGCAGGTTCTGGGGGAGCGCCAACGAGCAGTACTTC. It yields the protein CASRFWGSANEQYF. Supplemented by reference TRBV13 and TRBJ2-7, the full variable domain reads AAGVIQSPRHLIKEKRETATLKCYPIPRHDTVYWYQQGPGQDPQFLISFYEKMQSDKGSIPDRFSAQQFSDYHSELNMSSLELGDSALYFCASRFWGSANEQYFGPGTRLTVT.

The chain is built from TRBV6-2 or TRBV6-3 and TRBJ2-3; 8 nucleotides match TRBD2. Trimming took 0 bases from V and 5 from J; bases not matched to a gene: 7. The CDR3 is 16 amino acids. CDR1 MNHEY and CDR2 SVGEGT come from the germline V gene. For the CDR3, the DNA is TGTGCCAGCAGTTACTCGTCCGGGACTAGAGGAGATACGCAGTATTTT. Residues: CASSYSSGTRGDTQYF.

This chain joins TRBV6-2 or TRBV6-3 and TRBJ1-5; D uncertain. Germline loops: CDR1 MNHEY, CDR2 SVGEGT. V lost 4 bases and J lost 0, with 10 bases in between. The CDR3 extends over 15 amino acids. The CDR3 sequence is CASSSWAVSNQPQHF. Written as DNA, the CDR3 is TGTGCCAGCAGTTCATGGGCGGTTAGCAATCAGCCCCAGCATTTT.

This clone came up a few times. CDR3 DNA: TGTGCCAGCAGCCAAGTAACAGGGGGTACTGAAGCTTTCTTT. This translates into CASSQVTGGTEAFF. The rearrangement links TRBV3-1 (or the pseudogene TRBV3-2) to TRBJ1-1, with 8 bases aligning to TRBD1. The CDR3 sequence is 14 residues long. Trimming took 1 base from V and 5 from J; bases not matched to a gene: 3. Germline V gene data show CDR1 as LGHDT and CDR2 as YNNKEL (reference sequence).

In nucleotides, the CDR3 is TGTGCCAGCAGCACATACAGGGGGTCCGGGGAGCTGTTTTTT. This codes for CASSTYRGSGELFF. V and J are TRBV7-3 and TRBJ2-2; 8 bases are shared with TRBD1. V lost 5 bases, J lost 6 bases, and 5 bases stayed unmatched. Germline CDR1 SGHTA, CDR2 FQGTGA. This CDR3 is built from 14 residues.

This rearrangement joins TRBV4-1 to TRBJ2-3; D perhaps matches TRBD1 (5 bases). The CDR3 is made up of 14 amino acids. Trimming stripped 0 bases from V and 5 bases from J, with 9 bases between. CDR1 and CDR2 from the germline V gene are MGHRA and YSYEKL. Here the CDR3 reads CASSQERGIDTQYF. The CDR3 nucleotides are TGCGCCAGCAGCCAAGAAAGGGGTATAGATACGCAGTATTTT.

In nucleotides, the CDR3 is TGTGCCAGCAGTTTGCTGGGGGTACCTGAAAAACTGTTTTTT. Protein product: CASSLLGVPEKLFF. This chain joins TRBV28 and TRBJ1-4; a weak D match, TRBD1 (5 bases). This CDR3 comprises 14 residues. Germline V gene sequence: CDR1 MDHEN, CDR2 SYDVKM. V lost 3 bases and J lost 7, with 12 bases in between.

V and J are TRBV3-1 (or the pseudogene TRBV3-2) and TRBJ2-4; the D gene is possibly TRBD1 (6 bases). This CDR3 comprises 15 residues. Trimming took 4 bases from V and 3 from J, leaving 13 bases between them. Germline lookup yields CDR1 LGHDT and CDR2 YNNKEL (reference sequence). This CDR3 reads CASSLTGLVKNIQYF. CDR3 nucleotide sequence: TGTGCCAGCAGCCTTACAGGGTTGGTCAAAAACATTCAGTACTTC.

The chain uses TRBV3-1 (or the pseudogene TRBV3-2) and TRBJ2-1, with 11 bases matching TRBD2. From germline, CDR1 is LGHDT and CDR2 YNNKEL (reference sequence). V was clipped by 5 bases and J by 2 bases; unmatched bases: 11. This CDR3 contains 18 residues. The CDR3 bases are TGTGCCAGCAGCTTAGGACTAGCGGGCTCCCTGACCTACAATGAGCAGTTCTTC. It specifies CASSLGLAGSLTYNEQFF.

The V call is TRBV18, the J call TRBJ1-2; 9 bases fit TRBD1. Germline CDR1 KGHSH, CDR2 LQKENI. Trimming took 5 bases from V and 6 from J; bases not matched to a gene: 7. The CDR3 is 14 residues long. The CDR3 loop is CASSAGTGSDGYTF. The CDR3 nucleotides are TGTGCCAGCTCAGCCGGGACAGGGTCAGATGGCTACACCTTC.

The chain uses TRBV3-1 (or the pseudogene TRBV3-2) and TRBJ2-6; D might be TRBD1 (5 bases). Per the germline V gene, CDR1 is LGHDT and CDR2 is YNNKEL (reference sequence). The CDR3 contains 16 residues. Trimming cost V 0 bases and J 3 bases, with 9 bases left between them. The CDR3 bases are TGTGCCAGCAGCCAAGACTGGCAGGGTGGGGCCAACGTCCTGACTTTC. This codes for CASSQDWQGGANVLTF.

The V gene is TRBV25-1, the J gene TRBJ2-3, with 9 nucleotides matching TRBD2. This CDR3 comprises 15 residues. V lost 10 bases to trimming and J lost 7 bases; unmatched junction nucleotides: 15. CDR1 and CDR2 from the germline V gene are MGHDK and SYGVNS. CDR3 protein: CATTPLAGGPNTQYF. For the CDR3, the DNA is TGTGCCACCACCCCCTTGGCGGGGGGGCCAAATACGCAGTATTTT. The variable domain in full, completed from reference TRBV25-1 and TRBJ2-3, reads EADIYQTPRYLVIGTGKKITLECSQTMGHDKMYWYQQDPGMELHLIHYSYGVNSTEKGDLSSESTVSRIRTEHFPLTLESARPSHTSQYLCATTPLAGGPNTQYFGPGTRLTVL.

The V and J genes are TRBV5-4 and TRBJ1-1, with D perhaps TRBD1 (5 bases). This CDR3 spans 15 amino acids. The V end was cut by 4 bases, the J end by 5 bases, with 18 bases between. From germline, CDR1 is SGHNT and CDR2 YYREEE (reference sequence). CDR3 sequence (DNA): TGTGCCAGCAGCGGGGGACCGACGGCGGGTACTGAAGCTTTCTTT. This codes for CASSGGPTAGTEAFF.

This chain's CDR3 is CATSDRLAGENIQYF. CDR3 bases: TGTGCCACCAGTGATCGCCTAGCGGGAGAGAACATTCAGTACTTC. This chain links TRBV24-1 with TRBJ2-4; 10 nucleotides align to TRBD2. Germline V gives CDR1 KGHDR, CDR2 SFDVKD. The CDR3 is made up of 15 amino acids. V lost 3 bases, J lost 7 bases, and 5 bases stayed unmatched.

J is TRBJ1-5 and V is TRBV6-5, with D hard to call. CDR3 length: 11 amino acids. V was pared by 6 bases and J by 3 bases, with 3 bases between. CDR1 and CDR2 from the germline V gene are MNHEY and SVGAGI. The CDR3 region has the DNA TGTGCCAGCAGGTACAATCAGCCCCAGCATTTT. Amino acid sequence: CASRYNQPQHF.

This CDR3 is CASSPRGQAYEQYF. In nucleotides, the CDR3 is TGTGCCAGCAGCCCGCGGGGCCAAGCCTACGAGCAGTACTTC. The V call is TRBV11-2, the J call TRBJ2-7; maybe TRBD2 (6 bases). CDR1 and CDR2 from the germline V gene are SGHAT and FQNNGV. Trimming took off 5 bases at V and 2 bases at J, with 13 bases between the two ends. The length of the CDR3 is 14 residues.